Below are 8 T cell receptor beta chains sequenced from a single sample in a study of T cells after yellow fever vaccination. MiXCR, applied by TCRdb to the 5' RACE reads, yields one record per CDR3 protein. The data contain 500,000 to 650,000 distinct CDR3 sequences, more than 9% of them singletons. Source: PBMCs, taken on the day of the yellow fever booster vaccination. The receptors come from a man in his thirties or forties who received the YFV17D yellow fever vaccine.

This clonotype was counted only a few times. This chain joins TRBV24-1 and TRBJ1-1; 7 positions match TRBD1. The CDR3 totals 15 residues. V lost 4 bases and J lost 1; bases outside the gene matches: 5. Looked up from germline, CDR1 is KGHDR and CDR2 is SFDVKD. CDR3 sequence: CATSDPRQGNTEAFF. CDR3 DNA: TGTGCCACCAGTGACCCCAGACAGGGGAACACTGAAGCTTTCTTT.

The DNA for the CDR3 is TGCAGCGTCACCTGGGGGGGCTACGAGCAGTACTTC. This codes for CSVTWGGYEQYF. The chain links TRBV29-1 to TRBJ2-7; 7 bases match TRBD2. The CDR3 is 12 residues long. V lost 6 bases and J lost 3; bases outside the gene matches: 5. Germline V lookup: CDR1 SQVTM, CDR2 ANQGSEA.

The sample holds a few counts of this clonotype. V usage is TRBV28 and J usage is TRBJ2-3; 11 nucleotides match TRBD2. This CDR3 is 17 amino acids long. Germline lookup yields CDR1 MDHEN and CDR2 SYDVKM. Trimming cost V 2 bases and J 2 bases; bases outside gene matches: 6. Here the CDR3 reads CASSLPTSGSSTDTQYF. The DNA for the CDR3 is TGTGCCAGCAGTTTACCCACTAGCGGGAGCTCCACAGATACGCAGTATTTT.

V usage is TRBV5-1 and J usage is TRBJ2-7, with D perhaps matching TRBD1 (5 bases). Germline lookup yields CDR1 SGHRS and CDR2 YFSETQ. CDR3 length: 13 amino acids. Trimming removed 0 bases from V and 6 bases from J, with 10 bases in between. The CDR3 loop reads CASSLEGIGEQYF. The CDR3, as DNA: TGCGCCAGCAGCTTGGAGGGGATCGGCGAGCAGTACTTC.

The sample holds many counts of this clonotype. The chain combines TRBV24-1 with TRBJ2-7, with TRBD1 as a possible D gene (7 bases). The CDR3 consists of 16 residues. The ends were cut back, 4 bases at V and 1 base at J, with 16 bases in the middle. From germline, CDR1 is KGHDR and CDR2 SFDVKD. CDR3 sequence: CATSDPTGEVSYEQYF. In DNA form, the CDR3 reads TGTGCCACCAGTGACCCCACAGGGGAGGTGTCCTACGAGCAGTACTTC.

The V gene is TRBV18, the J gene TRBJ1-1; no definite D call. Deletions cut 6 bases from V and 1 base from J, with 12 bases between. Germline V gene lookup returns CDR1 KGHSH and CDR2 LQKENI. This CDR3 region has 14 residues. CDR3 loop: CASSPRNGNTEAFF. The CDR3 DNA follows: TGTGCCAGCTCTCCTAGGAACGGGAACACTGAAGCTTTCTTT.

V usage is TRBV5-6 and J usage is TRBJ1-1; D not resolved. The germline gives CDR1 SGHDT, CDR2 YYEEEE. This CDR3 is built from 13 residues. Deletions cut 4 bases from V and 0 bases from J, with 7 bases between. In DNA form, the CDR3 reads TGTGCCAGCAGCATAACCTTGAACACTGAAGCTTTCTTT. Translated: CASSITLNTEAFF.

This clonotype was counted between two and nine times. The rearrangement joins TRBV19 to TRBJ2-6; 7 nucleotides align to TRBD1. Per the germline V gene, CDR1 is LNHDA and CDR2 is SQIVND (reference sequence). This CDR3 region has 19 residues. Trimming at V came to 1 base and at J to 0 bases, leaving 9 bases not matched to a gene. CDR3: CASSIASGTASSGANVLTF. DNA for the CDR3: TGTGCCAGTAGTATAGCATCCGGGACAGCCTCCTCTGGGGCCAACGTCCTGACTTTC.